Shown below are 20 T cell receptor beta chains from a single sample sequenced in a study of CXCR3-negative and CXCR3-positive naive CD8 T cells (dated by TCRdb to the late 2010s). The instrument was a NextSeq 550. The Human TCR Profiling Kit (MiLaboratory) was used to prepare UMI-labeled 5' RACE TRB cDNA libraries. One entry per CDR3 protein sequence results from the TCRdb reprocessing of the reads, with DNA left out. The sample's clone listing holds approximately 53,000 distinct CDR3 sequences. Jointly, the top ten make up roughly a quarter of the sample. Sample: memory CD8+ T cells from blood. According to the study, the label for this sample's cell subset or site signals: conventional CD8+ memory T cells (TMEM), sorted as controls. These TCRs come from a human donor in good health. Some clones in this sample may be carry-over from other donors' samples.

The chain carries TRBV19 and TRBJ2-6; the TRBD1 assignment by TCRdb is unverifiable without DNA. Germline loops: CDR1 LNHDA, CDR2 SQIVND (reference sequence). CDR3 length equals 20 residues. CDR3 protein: CASSLTGSKVSSSGANVLTF.

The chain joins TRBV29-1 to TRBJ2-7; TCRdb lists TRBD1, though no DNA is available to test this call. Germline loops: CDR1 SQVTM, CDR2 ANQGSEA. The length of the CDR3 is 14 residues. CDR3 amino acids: CSVGGQDASYEQYF.

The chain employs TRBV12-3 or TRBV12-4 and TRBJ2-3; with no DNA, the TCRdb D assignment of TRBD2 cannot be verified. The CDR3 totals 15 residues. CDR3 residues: CASIPGLSTADTQYF.

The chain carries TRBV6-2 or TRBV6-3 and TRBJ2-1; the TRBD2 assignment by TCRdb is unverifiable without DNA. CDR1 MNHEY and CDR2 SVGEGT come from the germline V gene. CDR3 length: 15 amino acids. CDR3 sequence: CASTQGTSGGNEQFF.

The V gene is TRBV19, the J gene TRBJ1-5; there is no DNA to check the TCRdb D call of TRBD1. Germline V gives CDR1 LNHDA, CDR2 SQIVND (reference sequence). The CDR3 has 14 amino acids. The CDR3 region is CASRGRGYNQPQHF.

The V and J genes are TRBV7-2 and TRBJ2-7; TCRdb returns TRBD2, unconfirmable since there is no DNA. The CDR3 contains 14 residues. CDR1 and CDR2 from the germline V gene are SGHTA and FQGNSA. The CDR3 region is CASSESRLGYEQYF.

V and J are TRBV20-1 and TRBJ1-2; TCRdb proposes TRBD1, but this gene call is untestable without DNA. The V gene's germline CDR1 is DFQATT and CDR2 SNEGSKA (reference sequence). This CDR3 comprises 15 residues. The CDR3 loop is CSARDGRDRNYGYTF.

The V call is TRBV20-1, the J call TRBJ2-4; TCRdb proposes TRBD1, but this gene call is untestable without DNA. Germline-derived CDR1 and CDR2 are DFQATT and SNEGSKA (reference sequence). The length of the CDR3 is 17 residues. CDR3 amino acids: CSARDHPGALAKNIQYF.

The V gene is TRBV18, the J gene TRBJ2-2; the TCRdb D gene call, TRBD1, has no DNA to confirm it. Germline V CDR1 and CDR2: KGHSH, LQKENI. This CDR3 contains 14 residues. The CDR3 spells CASSPDTYTGELFF.

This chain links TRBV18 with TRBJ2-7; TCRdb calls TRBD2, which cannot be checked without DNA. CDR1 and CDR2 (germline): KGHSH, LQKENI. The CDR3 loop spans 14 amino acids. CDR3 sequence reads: CASSPLADSYEQYF.

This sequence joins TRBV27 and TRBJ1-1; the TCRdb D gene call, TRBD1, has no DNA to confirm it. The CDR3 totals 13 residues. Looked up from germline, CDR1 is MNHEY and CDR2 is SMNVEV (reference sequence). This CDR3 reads CASSPAGRTEAFF.

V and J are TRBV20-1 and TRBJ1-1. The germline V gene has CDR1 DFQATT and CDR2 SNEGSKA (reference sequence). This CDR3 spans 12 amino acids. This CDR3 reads CSASPLNTEAFF.

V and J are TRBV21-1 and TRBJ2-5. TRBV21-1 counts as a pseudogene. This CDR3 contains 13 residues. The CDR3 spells CASSKKREETQYF.

CDR3 amino acids: CATKLAGGPPDEQFF. The chain uses TRBV25-1 and TRBJ2-1; the TRBD2 assignment by TCRdb is unverifiable without DNA. CDR3 length: 15 residues. Germline V gene lookup returns CDR1 MGHDK and CDR2 SYGVNS.

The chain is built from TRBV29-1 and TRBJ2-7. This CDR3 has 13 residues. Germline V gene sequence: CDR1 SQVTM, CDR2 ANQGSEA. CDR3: CSVASGNYYEQYF.

The CDR3 spells CASSIQGDFSNQPQHF. The rearrangement links TRBV6-6 to TRBJ1-5. From germline, CDR1 is MNHNY and CDR2 SVGAGI (reference sequence). CDR3 length: 16 amino acids.

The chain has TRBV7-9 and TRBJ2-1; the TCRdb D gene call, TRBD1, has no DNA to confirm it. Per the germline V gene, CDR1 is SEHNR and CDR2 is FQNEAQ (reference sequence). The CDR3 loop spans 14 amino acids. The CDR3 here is CASLPPGQINEQFF. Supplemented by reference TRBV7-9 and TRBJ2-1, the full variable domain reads DTGVSQNPRHKITKRGQNVTFRCDPISEHNRLYWYRQTLGQGPEFLTYFQNEAQLEKSRLLSDRFSAERPKGSFSTLEIQRTEQGDSAMYLCASLPPGQINEQFFGPGTRLTVL.

CDR3 sequence reads: CASSYDGMNTEAFF. The chain uses TRBV6-2 or TRBV6-3 and TRBJ1-1. The germline V gene encodes CDR1 MNHEY and CDR2 SVGEGT. The CDR3 covers 14 residues.

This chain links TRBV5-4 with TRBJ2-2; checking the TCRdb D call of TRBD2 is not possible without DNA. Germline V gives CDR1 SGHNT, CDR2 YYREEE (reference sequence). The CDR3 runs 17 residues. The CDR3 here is CASSLLGLAGATGELFF.

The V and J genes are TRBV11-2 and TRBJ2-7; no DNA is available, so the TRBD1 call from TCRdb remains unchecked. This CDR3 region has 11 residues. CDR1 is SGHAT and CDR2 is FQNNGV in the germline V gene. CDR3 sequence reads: CASSPRGEQYF.